One and the same sample provided the 5 T cell receptor beta chains below, sequenced in a study of response to subunit inactivated influenza vaccine. Using its own MiXCR run on the RT-PCR reads, TCRdb lists one record per CDR3 protein. The sample shows some 190,000 distinct CDR3 sequences, approximately 15% of them seen only once. Sample: CD8+ T cells sorted from PBMCs, taken roughly 5 days after vaccination. Every receptor here comes from a man aged 45-65 years who received an inactivated influenza vaccine.

There are many counts of this clonotype. The gene calls are TRBV14 and TRBJ2-1, with a weak D call TRBD2 (5 bases). Trimming removed 4 bases from V and 8 bases from J, with 15 bases in between. The CDR3 has 14 residues. Germline CDR1 and CDR2: SGHDN and FVKESK. The CDR3 DNA sequence: TGTGCCAGCAGCCGCTGGGCTAGCTTGGATGAGCAGTTCTTC. It codes for CASSRWASLDEQFF.

There are a few counts of this clonotype. The V and J genes are TRBV28 and TRBJ2-1, with 9 bases fitting TRBD1. The germline V gene has CDR1 MDHEN and CDR2 SYDVKM. There are 13 residues in the CDR3. The V gene end was trimmed by 6 bases and the J gene end by 10 bases; junction bases not matched to a gene: 7. The CDR3 bases are TGTGCCAGCAGCACCGGGACAGGGACGGAGCAGTTCTTC. Its translation is CASSTGTGTEQFF.

The chain combines TRBV7-2 with TRBJ2-5; TRBD1 matches 11 bases. This CDR3 is built from 15 residues. Trimming at V came to 5 bases and at J to 5 bases, leaving 7 bases not matched to a gene. The germline V gene encodes CDR1 SGHTA and CDR2 FQGNSA. CDR3 coding DNA: TGTGCCAGCAGCCTCAGGACAGGGGGCAGGGAGACCCAGTACTTC. It encodes CASSLRTGGRETQYF.

This clonotype was counted between two and nine times. The CDR3 spells CATSRDSMGSDTQYF. In DNA form, the CDR3 reads TGTGCCACCAGCAGAGATTCGATGGGGTCAGATACGCAGTATTTT. The chain is built from TRBV15 and TRBJ2-3; no firm D call. V was shortened by 0 bases and J by 4 bases, with 11 bases between the two germline ends. CDR1 is LNHNV, CDR2 YYDKDF, per germline (reference sequence). The CDR3 totals 15 residues.

The V gene is TRBV13, the J gene TRBJ2-7, with 9 bases fitting TRBD2. V shed 4 bases, J shed 4 bases, and the junction held 17 bases outside the gene matches. The germline CDR1 and CDR2 sequences are PRHDT and FYEKMQ (reference sequence). The CDR3 runs 18 residues. The CDR3 sequence is CASSSGGSGGVTLYEQYF. Here the CDR3 DNA reads TGTGCCAGCAGCTCCGGAGGTAGCGGGGGCGTTACTCTTTACGAGCAGTACTTC.